This T cell receptor (beta chain) was recovered during a study of CD8+CD57+ T cells in acquired aplastic anemia. As for the study in general: Mean DNA quantity obtained from sorted CD4+ and CD8+ cells was about 3.2 ug.

CD8+CD57+ cell expansion, shown by flow cytometry, had occurred in the patients selected for sequencing. Every one of the patients had aplastic anemia (severe, acquired). Findings of the study overall: Patients and controls shared roughly 28 CD8+ CDR3 sequences, which appeared highly expressed in patients and within their immunodominant clones.

Notes on this clonotype: Its antigen remains unidentified.

The TCR beta profiling, which covered VDJ combination and CDR3 sequence, was carried out using genomic DNA as the template. TCRdb reanalysed the reads using MiXCR and keeps one entry per CDR3 protein. The profile shows some 180,000 distinct CDR3 sequences, almost 50% of them singletons. The CDR3 loop spans 18 amino acids. Germline loops: CDR1 DFQATT, CDR2 SNEGSKA (reference sequence). V dropped 7 bases and J dropped 5 bases, with 32 bases sitting between them. The receptor was isolated from a human donor with aplastic anemia. The source material was sorted CD4+, CD8+, or CD8+CD57+ T cells (not recorded which) from PBMCs. The chain joins TRBV20-1 to TRBJ2-5, with D perhaps given as TRBD1 or TRBD2 (6 bases each). The CDR3 sequence: CSVPPNFNGGHPWETQYF. The CDR3 region has the DNA TGCAGTGTCCCTCCTAACTTCAACGGGGGCCACCCTTGGGAGACCCAGTACTTC.